These 24 T cell receptor beta chains share one sample of origin, sequenced in a study of T cells in Graves' hyperthyroidism and ophthalmopathy. From RNA transcripts, TCR beta CDR3 regions were amplified. The HTBI set primed first-round TCR CDR3 RT-PCR. TCRdb re-called the multiplex PCR reads through MiXCR, storing one row per CDR3 protein. In the table there are 750,000 to 900,000 distinct CDR3 sequences, 38% of which are singletons. Sample: blood. The origin of the receptors is a man aged 18-30 years with Graves' hyperthyroidism.

This clonotype was detected a few times. This rearrangement joins TRBV7-2 to TRBJ1-1; 8 bases map to TRBD1. The germline V gene encodes CDR1 SGHTA and CDR2 FQGNSA. CDR3 length equals 14 residues. Losses at the gene ends were 6 bases for V and 0 bases for J; bases not matched to a gene: 3. CDR3 protein: CASRRQGLNTEAFF. CDR3 in DNA: TGTGCCAGCAGGCGACAGGGGTTGAACACTGAAGCTTTCTTT.

The V call is TRBV7-2, the J call TRBJ2-5; 8 bases align to TRBD2. The germline gives CDR1 SGHTA, CDR2 FQGNSA. The CDR3 is 16 amino acids. V lost 2 bases and J lost 1; bases outside the gene matches: 6. The CDR3 DNA is TGTGCCAGCAGCTTACTCCTTCTAGCGGGCCAAGAGACCCAGTACTTC. It yields the protein CASSLLLLAGQETQYF.

In regard to this clonotype: At one boundary the junction diverges from the germline segment, which might be a read error. The chain employs TRBV10-2 and TRBJ1-4; D may be TRBD1 (6 bases). The CDR3 has 13 amino acids. Germline CDR1 is WSHSY and CDR2 is SAAADI. Written as DNA, the CDR3 is TGTGCCAGCAGGGGACTTTCTAATGAAAAACTGTTTTTT. It codes for CASRGLSNEKLFF.

Note on this clonotype: A single base separates this from a much larger clone, so it may be a read error. V is TRBV7-9 and J is TRBJ1-2; D not resolved. The germline V gene has CDR1 SEHNR and CDR2 FQNEAQ (reference sequence). The CDR3 totals 11 residues. V was cut by 4 bases and J by 12 bases, with 12 bases left in between. Written as DNA, the CDR3 is TGTGCCAGCAGCTCCTCCAGGAAGGACACCTTC. Protein sequence: CASSSSRKDTF.

A note on this clonotype: A much larger clone lies one base from this, so it may be a read error. The chain carries TRBV7-9 and TRBJ1-1; D call uncertain. The germline V and J ends were trimmed by 4 bases and 13 bases, with 13 bases remaining between them. Germline V CDR1 and CDR2: SEHNR, FQNEAQ (reference sequence). The CDR3 totals 11 residues. Here the CDR3 DNA reads TGTGCCAGCAGCTCGGCGGGCACAGTTTTCTTT. It translates to CASSSAGTVFF.

In this sample, this clonotype turned up many times. J is TRBJ1-5 and V is TRBV24-1; D gene unclear. Per the germline V gene, CDR1 is KGHDR and CDR2 is SFDVKD. This CDR3 spans 14 amino acids. V was clipped by 4 bases and J by 2 bases, with 8 bases between them. The CDR3 sequence is CATSDPWGNQPQHF. CDR3 bases: TGTGCCACCAGTGACCCATGGGGCAATCAGCCCCAGCATTTT.

The DNA for the CDR3 is TGTGCCATCAGCGTATCCGGGACGTCGGGATACGAGCAGTACTTC. It is translated as CAISVSGTSGYEQYF. The chain has TRBV10-3 and TRBJ2-7, with D perhaps assigned TRBD1 or TRBD2 (5 bases each). From germline, CDR1 is ENHRY and CDR2 SYGVKD. The V gene lost 6 bases and the J gene lost 4 bases, with 19 bases spanning the gap. The CDR3 sequence is 15 residues long.

This clonotype was seen a handful of times. The V call is TRBV5-1, the J call TRBJ2-5; 8 bases are a match to TRBD2. The junction had 4 bases not matched to a gene; V was cut back by 1 base and J by 2 bases. The germline V gene has CDR1 SGHRS and CDR2 YFSETQ. CDR3 size: 15 residues. CDR3 sequence: CASSLSREGQETQYF. As DNA, the CDR3 is TGCGCCAGCAGCTTGTCACGGGAGGGGCAAGAGACCCAGTACTTC.

This clonotype showed up many times. The gene calls are TRBV15 and TRBJ1-3; 7 bases are a match to TRBD1. CDR3 length: 16 amino acids. CDR1 and CDR2 (germline): LNHNV, YYDKDF (reference sequence). The trim removed 0 bases at V and 4 bases at J, leaving 6 bases unmatched. CDR3 sequence reads: CATSRERTGPGNTIYF. The DNA of the CDR3 is TGTGCCACCAGCAGAGAACGGACAGGACCAGGAAACACCATATATTTT.

The chain uses TRBV4-1 and TRBJ1-5; no clear D gene. CDR1 MGHRA and CDR2 YSYEKL come from the germline V gene. The CDR3 contains 17 residues. Trimming pared 0 bases from V and 2 bases from J, leaving 14 bases between. The CDR3 spells CASSQDGLGLGNQPQHF. Here the CDR3 DNA reads TGCGCCAGCAGCCAAGATGGCTTAGGACTTGGCAATCAGCCCCAGCATTTT.

V usage is TRBV10-3 and J usage is TRBJ2-7; D unclear. With 5 bases removed from V and 7 bases from J, the gap between germline ends came to 21 bases. The CDR3 totals 15 residues. The V gene's germline CDR1 is ENHRY and CDR2 SYGVKD. The CDR3 DNA is TGTGCCATCAGTCCACATACCACAGTGTTATATGAGCAGTACTTC. This gives the protein CAISPHTTVLYEQYF.

The chain carries TRBV9 and TRBJ2-5; no reliable D call. The CDR3 sequence is 13 residues long. Germline assignment: CDR1 SGDLS and CDR2 YYNGEE. Trimming removed 4 bases at V and 5 bases at J, with 12 bases between. This CDR3 reads CASSSAPAETQYF. CDR3 sequence (DNA): TGTGCCAGCAGCTCGGCCCCGGCGGAGACCCAGTACTTC.

A few counts support this clonotype. The chain couples TRBV2 to TRBJ1-2; 9 bases are a match to TRBD1. Germline V gene sequence: CDR1 SNHLY, CDR2 FYNNEI. The length of the CDR3 is 15 residues. V shed 7 bases, J shed 4 bases, and the junction held 10 bases outside the gene matches. In nucleotides, the CDR3 is TGTGCCAGCAACTTAGGAGACAGGGGGAGCTATGGCTACACCTTC. Translating it yields CASNLGDRGSYGYTF. The full variable domain, completed using reference TRBV2 and TRBJ1-2, is EPEVTQTPSHQVTQMGQEVILRCVPISNHLYFYWYRQILGQKVEFLVSFYNNEISEKSEIFDDQFSVERPDGSNFTLKIRSTKLEDSAMYFCASNLGDRGSYGYTFGSGTRLTVV.

The CDR3 here is CASSYSRVTEAFF. CDR3 sequence (DNA): TGTGCCAGCAGTTACTCGAGAGTCACTGAAGCTTTCTTT. The V gene is TRBV6-5, the J gene TRBJ1-1; D ambiguous. Trimming stripped 0 bases from V and 4 bases from J, with 6 bases between. This CDR3 spans 13 amino acids. Germline values: CDR1 MNHEY, CDR2 SVGAGI.

The chain joins TRBV2 to TRBJ2-5; 11 nucleotides align to TRBD2. Germline assignment: CDR1 SNHLY and CDR2 FYNNEI. After removal of 6 bases from V and 5 bases from J, the junction contained 14 bases not matched to a gene. The CDR3 length is 17 residues. The CDR3 nucleotides are TGTGCCAGCAGCTTCACTAGCGGGAGAGCAGATTCGGAGACCCAGTACTTC. Its protein product is CASSFTSGRADSETQYF.

V and J are TRBV7-8 and TRBJ2-7; 7 bases agree with TRBD2. The CDR3 runs 15 residues. After removal of 0 bases from V and 3 bases from J, the junction contained 5 bases not matched to a gene. Germline-derived CDR1 and CDR2 are SGHVS and FQNEAQ. The CDR3 sequence: CASSLAGGSIYEQYF. Here the CDR3 DNA reads TGTGCCAGCAGCTTAGCGGGCGGGAGCATCTACGAGCAGTACTTC.

This clonotype was observed at least ten times. The chain recombines TRBV29-1 with TRBJ1-2; TRBD1 agrees at 8 bases. J lost 5 bases, V lost 5 bases, and 13 bases had no gene match. CDR3 size: 15 residues. The V gene's germline CDR1 is SQVTM and CDR2 ANQGSEA. The CDR3 protein is CSVHLIGTGGYGYTF. The CDR3 DNA reads TGCAGCGTTCACCTTATAGGGACAGGAGGGTATGGCTACACCTTC.

This clonotype was recorded a few times. V gene TRBV7-8 combines with J gene TRBJ1-2; 12 positions agree with TRBD1. V trimming: 5 bases; J trimming: 6 bases; junction bases outside the gene matches: 7. CDR3 size: 15 residues. Germline CDR1 is SGHVS and CDR2 is FQNEAQ. CDR3 in amino acids: CASSQGQGAGDGYTF. The CDR3 nucleotides read TGTGCCAGCAGCCAGGGACAGGGGGCTGGGGATGGCTACACCTTC.

The chain employs TRBV11-2 and TRBJ1-2, with D perhaps TRBD1 (5 bases). The V and J ends lost 1 base and 5 bases respectively, with 17 bases between them. This CDR3 contains 16 residues. Germline loops: CDR1 SGHAT, CDR2 FQNNGV. The CDR3 sequence: CASSLVWGGSPYGYTF. The CDR3 DNA is TGTGCCAGCAGCTTAGTATGGGGGGGATCCCCTTATGGCTACACCTTC.

This clonotype was detected ten times or more. DNA of the CDR3: TGTGCCAGCAGTGCAGGGGCTGGAAACACCATATATTTT. This translates into CASSAGAGNTIYF. The gene calls are TRBV2 and TRBJ1-3; the D gene is possibly TRBD1 (6 bases). This CDR3 comprises 13 residues. Trimming removed 4 bases from V and 2 bases from J, with 6 bases in between. Germline V CDR1 and CDR2: SNHLY, FYNNEI.

Ten or more counts support this clonotype. The chain links TRBV20-1 to TRBJ1-2; the D is unclear. The V end lost 1 base, the J end lost 4 bases, and 4 bases lay between the germline ends. CDR1 DFQATT and CDR2 SNEGSKA come from the germline V gene (reference sequence). CDR3 length equals 11 residues. The DNA for the CDR3 is TGCAGTGCTAGAGTCGTCTATGGCTACACCTTC. Residues: CSARVVYGYTF.

J is TRBJ1-6 and V is TRBV7-2; 8 nucleotides match TRBD1. From germline, CDR1 is SGHTA and CDR2 FQGNSA. The V gene end was trimmed by 4 bases and the J gene end by 8 bases; junction bases not matched to a gene: 4. The length of the CDR3 is 14 residues. For the CDR3, the DNA is TGTGCCAGCAGCTCGACAGGGGAGTATTCACCCCTCCACTTT. Translation: CASSSTGEYSPLHF.

This clonotype was seen a few times. The CDR3, as DNA: TGTGCCAGCAGCTTACAGGCCACGGGAGGCAATCAGCCCCAGCATTTT. Protein: CASSLQATGGNQPQHF. The chain recombines TRBV2 with TRBJ1-5, with D possibly being TRBD1 (5 bases). V lost 6 bases and J 2 bases, leaving 17 bases between the germline ends. Germline loops: CDR1 SNHLY, CDR2 FYNNEI. The CDR3 loop spans 16 amino acids.

On this clonotype itself: This sequence may be a read error, since a much larger clone differs from it by one base. This sequence joins TRBV5-1 and TRBJ1-3; TRBD1 aligns across 7 bases. Unmatched junction bases numbered 9, after V lost 7 bases and J lost 8 bases. Germline-derived CDR1 and CDR2 are SGHRS and YFSETQ. The CDR3 runs to 13 residues. The CDR3 DNA sequence: TGCGCCAGCCGACGACAGGGAGGAGACACCATATATTTT. This codes for CASRRQGGDTIYF.